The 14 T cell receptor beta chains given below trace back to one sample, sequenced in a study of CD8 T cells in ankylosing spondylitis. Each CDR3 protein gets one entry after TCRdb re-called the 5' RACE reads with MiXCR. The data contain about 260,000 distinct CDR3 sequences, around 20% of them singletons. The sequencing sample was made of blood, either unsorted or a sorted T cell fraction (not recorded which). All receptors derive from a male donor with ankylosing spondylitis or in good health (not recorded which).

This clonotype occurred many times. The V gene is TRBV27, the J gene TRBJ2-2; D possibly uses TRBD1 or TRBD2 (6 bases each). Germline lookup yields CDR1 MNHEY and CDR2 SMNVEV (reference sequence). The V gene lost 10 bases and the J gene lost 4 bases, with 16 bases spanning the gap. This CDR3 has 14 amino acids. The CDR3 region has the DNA TGTGCCACCAAGGGGGGAGTAACCACCGGGGAGCTGTTTTTT. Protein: CATKGGVTTGELFF.

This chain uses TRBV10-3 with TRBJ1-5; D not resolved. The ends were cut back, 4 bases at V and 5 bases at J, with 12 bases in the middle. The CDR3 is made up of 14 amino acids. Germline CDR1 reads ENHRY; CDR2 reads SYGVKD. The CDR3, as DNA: TGTGCCATCAGTGTGGGCAACGGTGATCAGCCCCAGCATTTT. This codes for CAISVGNGDQPQHF.

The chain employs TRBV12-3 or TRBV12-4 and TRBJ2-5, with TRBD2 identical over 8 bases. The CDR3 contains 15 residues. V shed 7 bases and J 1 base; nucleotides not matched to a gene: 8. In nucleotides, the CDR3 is TGTGCCAGCACTCGGGGGGGAACTTTCCAAGAGACCCAGTACTTC. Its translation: CASTRGGTFQETQYF.

The CDR3 sequence: CSVDRRDQETQYF. The CDR3 DNA reads TGCAGCGTTGACAGAAGGGACCAAGAGACCCAGTACTTC. The rearrangement joins TRBV29-1 to TRBJ2-5, with unresolved D. The CDR3 is made up of 13 amino acids. Germline lookup yields CDR1 SQVTM and CDR2 ANQGSEA. The V gene lost 3 bases and the J gene lost 0 bases, with 8 bases spanning the gap.

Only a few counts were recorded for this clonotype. In nucleotides, the CDR3 is TGCAGTGCTAGAGGGGGTCAGGGGGACACCGGGGAGCTGTTTTTT. Protein product: CSARGGQGDTGELFF. The chain carries TRBV20-1 and TRBJ2-2; 7 bases align to TRBD1. Germline V gene lookup returns CDR1 DFQATT and CDR2 SNEGSKA (reference sequence). J lost 3 bases, V lost 1 base, and 5 bases had no gene match. The CDR3 is made up of 15 amino acids.

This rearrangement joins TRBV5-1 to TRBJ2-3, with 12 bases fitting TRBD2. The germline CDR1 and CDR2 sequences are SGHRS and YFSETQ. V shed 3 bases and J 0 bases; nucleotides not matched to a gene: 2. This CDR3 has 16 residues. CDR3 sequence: CASSWTSGISTDTQYF. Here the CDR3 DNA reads TGCGCCAGCAGCTGGACTAGCGGGATTAGCACAGATACGCAGTATTTT.

CDR3 sequence reads: CASSTGTGFNEKLFF. CDR3 coding DNA: TGTGCCAGCAGCACTGGGACAGGCTTTAATGAAAAACTGTTTTTT. V and J are TRBV7-9 and TRBJ1-4; TRBD1 agrees at 8 bases. The CDR3 runs to 15 residues. Germline V gene sequence: CDR1 SEHNR, CDR2 FQNEAQ (reference sequence). V was pared by 5 bases and J by 4 bases, with 6 bases of the junction left unmatched.

The CDR3 nucleotides are TGTGCCAGCAGTACCCGAACTGGACTAGCGGATCGCTACGAGCAGTACGTC. It encodes CASSTRTGLADRYEQYV. This rearrangement joins TRBV12-3 or TRBV12-4 to TRBJ2-7; 10 bases map to TRBD2. With 5 bases clipped from V and 3 bases from J, the junction kept 13 bases outside the gene matches. The CDR3 covers 17 residues.

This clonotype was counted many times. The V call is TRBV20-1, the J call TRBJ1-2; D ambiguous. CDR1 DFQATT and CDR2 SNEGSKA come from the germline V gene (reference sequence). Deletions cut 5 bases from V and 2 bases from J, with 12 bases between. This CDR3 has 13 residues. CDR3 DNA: TGCAGTGCTCGGACTGTCGGAAACTATGGCTACACCTTC. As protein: CSARTVGNYGYTF.

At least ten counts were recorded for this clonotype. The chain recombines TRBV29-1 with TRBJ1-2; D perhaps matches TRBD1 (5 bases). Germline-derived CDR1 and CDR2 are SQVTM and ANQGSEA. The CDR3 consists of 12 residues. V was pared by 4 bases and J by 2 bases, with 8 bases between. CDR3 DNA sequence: TGCAGCGTTGGAGGGGCCAACTATGGCTACACCTTC. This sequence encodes CSVGGANYGYTF.

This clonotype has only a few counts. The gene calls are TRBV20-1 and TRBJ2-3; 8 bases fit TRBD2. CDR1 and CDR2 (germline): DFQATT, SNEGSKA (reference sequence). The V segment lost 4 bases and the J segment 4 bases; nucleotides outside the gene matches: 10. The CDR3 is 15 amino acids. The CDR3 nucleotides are TGCAGTGCTATATTCCGGGAGGGCCGGTCAGATACGCAGTATTTT. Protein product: CSAIFREGRSDTQYF.

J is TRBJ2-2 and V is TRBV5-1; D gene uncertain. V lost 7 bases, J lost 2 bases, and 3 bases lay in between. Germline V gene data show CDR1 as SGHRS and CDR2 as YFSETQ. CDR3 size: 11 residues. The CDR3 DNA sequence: TGCGCCAGCGCCAACACCGGGGAGCTGTTTTTT. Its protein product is CASANTGELFF.

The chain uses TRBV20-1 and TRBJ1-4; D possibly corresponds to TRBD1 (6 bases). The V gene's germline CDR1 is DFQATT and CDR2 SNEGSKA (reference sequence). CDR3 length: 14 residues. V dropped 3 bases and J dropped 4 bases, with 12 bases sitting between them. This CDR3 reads CSASQGWSNEKLFF. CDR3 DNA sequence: TGCAGTGCTAGCCAGGGGTGGAGTAATGAAAAACTGTTTTTT.

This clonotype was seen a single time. The CDR3 coding sequence is TGTGCCAGCAGTGAAGGGGACCGGACAGGAACAGATACGCAGTATTTT. It translates to CASSEGDRTGTDTQYF. The rearrangement uses TRBV2 and TRBJ2-3, with 7 bases fitting TRBD1. Germline CDR1 SNHLY, CDR2 FYNNEI. The V gene end was trimmed by 1 base and the J gene end by 3 bases; junction bases not matched to a gene: 7. The CDR3 length is 16 residues.